This T cell receptor (beta chain) was identified during a study of neurological immune-mediated disorders. Study-level points and caveats: The greatest degree of TCR clonal expansion was observed in HTLV-1-associated myelopathy, with the lowest in multiple sclerosis, below that of healthy controls.

As regards this clonotype: The antigen is not known. The junction and the germline gene differ at one end; a read error may be behind it.

cDNA was made by 5'RACE with 10-nucleotide random UMIs. TCRdb redid the calling of the 5' RACE reads with MiXCR, one entry per CDR3 protein. The data contain approximately 41,000 distinct CDR3 sequences, roughly 15% of them singletons. This CDR3 region has 16 residues. The rearrangement joins TRBV12-3 or TRBV12-4 to TRBJ2-7; no firm D call. Sequencing used CD4+ T cells from blood. This TCR came from a woman aged 60-75 years with HTLV-1-associated myelopathy (HAM/TSP). The CDR3 region has the DNA TGTGCCAGCAGAGACCACATGCTTCTAACAGCACACGAGCAGCACTTC. As protein: CASRDHMLLTAHEQHF.